This T cell receptor (beta chain) emerged from a study of STAT5B mutations in CD4+ large granular lymphocyte leukemia. Germline-derived CDR1 and CDR2 are SGHTA and FQGNSA. Trimming removed 1 base from V and 1 base from J, with 13 bases in between. This CDR3 is built from 16 residues. Sequenced by immunoSEQ multiplex PCR; TCRdb stores in-frame clones only, minus some. In the table there are over 25,000 clones, 74% of which are singletons. The chain uses TRBV7-2 and TRBJ2-5; no definite D call. The source of this sequence is a human donor in good health. The source material was CD4+ T cells from blood buffy coats. The CDR3 DNA follows: TGTGCCAGCAGCTTAGTTGGCGCAGGAATCCAAGAGACCCAGTACTTC. This encodes CASSLVGAGIQETQYF.